The 12 T cell receptor beta chains presented below share a single source sample, sequenced in a study of cytomegalovirus exposure and HLA in healthy donors. PCR involved 60 Vbeta and 13 Jbeta primers. Profiled with immunoSEQ multiplex PCR; TCRdb holds only in-frame clones, not every one. The table includes under 200,000 clones, 70% to 80% detected once. The source material was PBMCs. The receptors were sampled from a woman aged 40 to 49 in good health and CMV-seronegative.

Concerning this clone itself: Other DNA sequences in the sample encode the same CDR3. The J gene is TRBJ2-3, the V gene TRBV19, with 10 bases lining up with TRBD2. Per germline, CDR1 LNHDA and CDR2 SQIVND (reference sequence). This CDR3 has 15 residues. J was trimmed by 2 bases and V by 3 bases; bases with no gene match: 2. CDR3 nucleotides: TGTGCCAGTAGTATCCTAGCGGGGGACACAGATACGCAGTATTTT. Translated: CASSILAGDTDTQYF.

The chain is built from TRBV15 and TRBJ1-2; 7 bases fit TRBD1. Trimming at V came to 0 bases and at J to 7 bases, leaving 2 bases not matched to a gene. The CDR3 is 13 residues long. The germline V gene encodes CDR1 LNHNV and CDR2 YYDKDF (reference sequence). The CDR3 sequence: CATSREQGLGYTF. DNA of the CDR3: TGTGCCACCAGCAGAGAACAGGGGCTTGGCTACACCTTC.

The rearrangement links TRBV5-1 to TRBJ1-1; 7 nucleotides agree with TRBD1. Unmatched junction bases numbered 8, after V lost 7 bases and J lost 5 bases. The length of the CDR3 is 13 residues. CDR1 and CDR2 from the germline V gene are SGHRS and YFSETQ. The CDR3 DNA sequence: TGCGCCAGCCCCAAGAACAGGGGAACTGAAGCTTTCTTT. Its protein is CASPKNRGTEAFF.

This chain uses TRBV15 with TRBJ2-2, with 9 bases identical to TRBD2. There are 18 residues in the CDR3. V lost 1 base, J lost 0 bases, and 6 bases stayed unmatched. Germline CDR1 LNHNV, CDR2 YYDKDF (reference sequence). In DNA, the CDR3 is TGTGCCACCAGCAGAGGGGGCGGGGGGGCACCGAACACCGGGGAGCTGTTTTTT. This gives the protein CATSRGGGGAPNTGELFF.

V is TRBV15 and J is TRBJ1-5; tentatively, D is TRBD1 (6 bases). Germline CDR1 and CDR2: LNHNV and YYDKDF (reference sequence). Trimming shortened V by 1 base and J by 3 bases, and 13 bases separated the two germline ends. The CDR3 is 16 residues long. CDR3 DNA: TGTGCCACCAGCAGAGGCGCAGGGGAGTCCAATCAGCCCCAGCATTTT. Encoded protein: CATSRGAGESNQPQHF.

This chain links TRBV29-1 with TRBJ1-2; TRBD1 matches 8 bases. CDR3 length: 11 residues. Trimming cost V 6 bases and J 7 bases; bases outside gene matches: 4. From germline, CDR1 is SQVTM and CDR2 ANQGSEA. The CDR3 loop is CSVSGGSGYTF. DNA for the CDR3: TGCAGCGTATCAGGGGGCAGTGGCTACACCTTC.

The J gene is TRBJ2-5, the V gene TRBV5-1, with 11 bases matching TRBD2. Germline values: CDR1 SGHRS, CDR2 YFSETQ. V dropped 3 bases and J dropped 2; count of bases not matched to a gene: 3. The CDR3 runs to 15 residues. CDR3 amino acids: CASSWGLAEQETQYF. DNA for the CDR3: TGCGCCAGCAGCTGGGGACTAGCGGAACAAGAGACCCAGTACTTC.

J is TRBJ2-1 and V is TRBV5-7; 12 bases are a match to TRBD1. TRBV5-7 is designated an ORF whose function remains uncertain. The CDR3 runs 19 residues. V gave up 1 base and J gave up 7 bases; unmatched junction bases: 15. CDR3 nucleotide sequence: TGTGCCAGCAGCTTGTGCGGGACAGGGGGCTGGCTCCTCACGAATGAGCAGTTCTTC. Protein product: CASSLCGTGGWLLTNEQFF.

This clone was recorded a few times. The chain links TRBV6-1 to TRBJ1-5; 9 nucleotides match TRBD1. Per germline, CDR1 MNHNS and CDR2 SASEGT. The V gene end was trimmed by 3 bases and the J gene end by 3 bases; junction bases not matched to a gene: 3. This CDR3 contains 15 residues. CDR3 sequence (DNA): TGTGCCAGCAGTGAGGGGGACAGGGACAATCAGCCCCAGCATTTT. Protein: CASSEGDRDNQPQHF.

V gene TRBV30 combines with J gene TRBJ1-1, with 12 bases fitting TRBD1. Per the germline V gene, CDR1 is GTSNPN and CDR2 is SVGIG (reference sequence). The CDR3 sequence is 17 residues long. Trimming removed 4 bases from V and 0 bases from J; junction bases left unmatched: 9. The CDR3 protein is CAWNYRDRGRVNTEAFF. CDR3 nucleotide sequence: TGTGCCTGGAATTATCGGGACAGGGGGCGAGTGAACACTGAAGCTTTCTTT.

The rearrangement uses TRBV5-4 and TRBJ1-1, with unresolved D. The length of the CDR3 is 15 residues. V lost 0 bases and J lost 5, with 14 bases in between. From germline, CDR1 is SGHNT and CDR2 YYREEE (reference sequence). CDR3 DNA: TGTGCCAGCAGCTTGGGGTTTCGGGGAAATACTGAAGCTTTCTTT. Its protein is CASSLGFRGNTEAFF.

The rearrangement links TRBV6-5 to TRBJ1-4; TRBD1 is a possible D gene (6 bases). This CDR3 has 16 amino acids. With 2 bases removed from V and 11 bases from J, the gap between germline ends came to 21 bases. Germline V gene lookup returns CDR1 MNHEY and CDR2 SVGAGI. The DNA of the CDR3 is TGTGCCAGCAGTTACGGAATTTCTGGGGGCTGGGGGAAACTGTTTTTT. It encodes CASSYGISGGWGKLFF.